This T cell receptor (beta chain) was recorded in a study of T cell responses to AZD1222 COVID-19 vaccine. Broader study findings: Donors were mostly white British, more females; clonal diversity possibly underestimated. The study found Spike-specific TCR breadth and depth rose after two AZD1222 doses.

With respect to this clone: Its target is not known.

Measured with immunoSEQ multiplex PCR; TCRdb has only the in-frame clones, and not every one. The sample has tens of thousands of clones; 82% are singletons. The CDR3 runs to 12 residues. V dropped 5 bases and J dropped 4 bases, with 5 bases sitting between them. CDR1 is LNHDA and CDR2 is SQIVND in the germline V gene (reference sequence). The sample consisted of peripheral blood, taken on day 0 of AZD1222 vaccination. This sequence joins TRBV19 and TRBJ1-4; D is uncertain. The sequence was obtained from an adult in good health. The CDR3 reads CASSLVNEKLFF. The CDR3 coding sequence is TGTGCCAGTAGTCTCGTTAATGAAAAACTGTTTTTT.